This TCR beta chain was documented in a study of T cells in localized non-small cell lung cancer. General study points: Detection in adjacent lung was observed for a median around 50 of the top 100 tumor clones.

The data were produced by immunoSEQ multiplex PCR, yet TCRdb's version contains in-frame clones alone and is incomplete. Here the sample spans approximately 88,000 clones, approximately 91% being singletons. The V end lost 4 bases, the J end lost 6 bases, and 15 bases lay between the germline ends. This CDR3 has 14 amino acids. Germline CDR1 and CDR2: ENHRY and SYGVKD. Comment on this clone: The antigen is undetermined.

The V gene is TRBV10-3, the J gene TRBJ1-2; weak D call: TRBD1 (5 bases). Sequencing used PBMCs, obtained before any cancer treatment. This TCR came from a woman aged 35 to 75 with stage II squamous cell lung carcinoma. The DNA for the CDR3 is TGTGCCATCAGTGTAGGCGGGACGCTTGATGGCTACACCTTC. It translates to CAISVGGTLDGYTF.